This TCR beta chain is from a study of cytomegalovirus exposure and HLA in healthy donors. The overall study: Around 78 million unique TCRs, all from HLA-typed donors, were included in an early release of the data.

Study-level results: High sensitivity and specificity were reportedly achieved when the classifier diagnosed cytomegalovirus status.

Primers: 60 Vbeta forward and 13 Jbeta reverse. Some clones are missing from TCRdb's copy, which holds only in-frame ones; the method was immunoSEQ multiplex PCR. The repertoire includes about 100,000 clones, over 65% of them detected once, and 0.6% to 0.95% sits in the top ten. As to this clone: The antigen is not known.

The sequence derives from a woman aged 55-69 years in good health and CMV-seronegative. The material sequenced was PBMCs.

CDR3: CASSSDRVRETQYF. The CDR3, as DNA: TGTGCCAGCAGCTCAGACAGGGTTCGAGAGACCCAGTACTTC. The chain is built from TRBV7-6 and TRBJ2-5; TRBD1 matches at 7 bases. CDR1 SGHVS and CDR2 FNYEAQ come from the germline V gene. The CDR3 runs 14 residues. With 4 bases clipped from V and 4 bases from J, the junction kept 6 bases outside the gene matches.